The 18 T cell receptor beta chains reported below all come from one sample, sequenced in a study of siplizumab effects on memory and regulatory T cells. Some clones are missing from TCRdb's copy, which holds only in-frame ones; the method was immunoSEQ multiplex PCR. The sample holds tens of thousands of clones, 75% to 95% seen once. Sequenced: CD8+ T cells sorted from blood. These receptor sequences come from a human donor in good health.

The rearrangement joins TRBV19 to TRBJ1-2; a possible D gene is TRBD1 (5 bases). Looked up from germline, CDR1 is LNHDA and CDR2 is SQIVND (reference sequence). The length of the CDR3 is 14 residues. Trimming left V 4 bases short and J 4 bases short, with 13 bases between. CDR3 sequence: CASSSQGIGYGYTF. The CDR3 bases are TGTGCCAGTAGTAGCCAGGGCATCGGCTATGGCTACACCTTC.

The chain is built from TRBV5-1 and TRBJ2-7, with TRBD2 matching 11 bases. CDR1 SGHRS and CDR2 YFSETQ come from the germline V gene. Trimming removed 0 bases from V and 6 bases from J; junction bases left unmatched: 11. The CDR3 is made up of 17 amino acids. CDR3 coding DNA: TGCGCCAGCAGCTTGGGAACTAGCGGGAGCTTAGCAATCGAGCAGTACTTC. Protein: CASSLGTSGSLAIEQYF.

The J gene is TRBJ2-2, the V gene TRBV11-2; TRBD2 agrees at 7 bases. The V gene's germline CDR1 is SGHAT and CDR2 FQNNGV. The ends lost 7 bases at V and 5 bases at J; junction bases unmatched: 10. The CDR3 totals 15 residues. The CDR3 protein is CASTLTFGGTGELFF. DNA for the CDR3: TGTGCCAGCACCCTGACCTTCGGGGGGACCGGGGAGCTGTTTTTT. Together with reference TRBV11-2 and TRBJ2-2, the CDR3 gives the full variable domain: EAGVAQSPRYKIIEKRQSVAFWCNPISGHATLYWYQQILGQGPKLLIQFQNNGVVDDSQLPKDRFSAERLKGVDSTLKIQPAKLEDSAVYLCASTLTFGGTGELFFGEGSRLTVL.

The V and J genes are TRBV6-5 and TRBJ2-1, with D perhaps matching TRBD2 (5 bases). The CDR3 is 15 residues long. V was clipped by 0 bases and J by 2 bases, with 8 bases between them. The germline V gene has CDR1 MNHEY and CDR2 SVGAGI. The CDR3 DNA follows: TGTGCCAGCAGTTACTCCAGCGGCCCCTACAATGAGCAGTTCTTC. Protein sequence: CASSYSSGPYNEQFF.

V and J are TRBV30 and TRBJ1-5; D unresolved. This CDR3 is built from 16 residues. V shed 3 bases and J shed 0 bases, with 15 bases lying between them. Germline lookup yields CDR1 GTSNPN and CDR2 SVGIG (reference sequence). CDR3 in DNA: TGTGCCTGGAGGCCGCCTCACTGGTCTAGCAATCAGCCCCAGCATTTT. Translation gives CAWRPPHWSSNQPQHF.

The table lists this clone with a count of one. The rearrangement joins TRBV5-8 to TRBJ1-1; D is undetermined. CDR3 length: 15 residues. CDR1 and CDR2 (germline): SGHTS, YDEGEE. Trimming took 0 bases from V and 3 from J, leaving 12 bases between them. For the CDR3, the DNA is TGTGCCAGCAGCTTGGACAGTGGCTCGGACACTGAAGCTTTCTTT. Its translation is CASSLDSGSDTEAFF.

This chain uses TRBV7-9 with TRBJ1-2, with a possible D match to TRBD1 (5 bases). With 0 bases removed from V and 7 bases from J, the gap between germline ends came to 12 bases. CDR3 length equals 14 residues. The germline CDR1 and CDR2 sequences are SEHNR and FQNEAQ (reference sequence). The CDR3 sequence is CASSLALGGSGYTF. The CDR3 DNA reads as TGTGCCAGCAGCTTAGCGCTTGGGGGGTCTGGCTACACCTTC.

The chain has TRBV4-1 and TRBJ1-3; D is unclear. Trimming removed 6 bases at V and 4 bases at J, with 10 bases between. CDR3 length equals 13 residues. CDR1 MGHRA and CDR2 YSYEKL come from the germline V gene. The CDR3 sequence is CASSQALGNTIYF. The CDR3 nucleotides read TGCGCCAGCAGTCAGGCACTAGGAAACACCATATATTTT.

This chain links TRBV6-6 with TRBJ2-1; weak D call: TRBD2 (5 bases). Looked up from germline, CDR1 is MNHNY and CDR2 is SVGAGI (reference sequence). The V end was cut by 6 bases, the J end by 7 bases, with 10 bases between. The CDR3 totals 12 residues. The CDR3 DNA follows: TGTGCCAGCAGATATATAGCGAATGAGCAGTTCTTC. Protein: CASRYIANEQFF.

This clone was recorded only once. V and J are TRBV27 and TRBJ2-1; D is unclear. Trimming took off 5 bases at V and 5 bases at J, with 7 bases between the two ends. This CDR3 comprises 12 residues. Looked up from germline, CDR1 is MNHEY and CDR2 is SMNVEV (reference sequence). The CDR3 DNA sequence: TGTGCCAGCAGTCGTCTTCACAATGAGCAGTTCTTC. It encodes CASSRLHNEQFF.

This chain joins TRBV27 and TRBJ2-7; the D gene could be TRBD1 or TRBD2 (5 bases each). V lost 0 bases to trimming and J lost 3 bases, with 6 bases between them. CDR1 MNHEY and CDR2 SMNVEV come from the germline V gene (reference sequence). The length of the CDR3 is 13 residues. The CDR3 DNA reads TGTGCCAGCAGTTTATCGAGGGGCTACGAGCAGTACTTC. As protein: CASSLSRGYEQYF.

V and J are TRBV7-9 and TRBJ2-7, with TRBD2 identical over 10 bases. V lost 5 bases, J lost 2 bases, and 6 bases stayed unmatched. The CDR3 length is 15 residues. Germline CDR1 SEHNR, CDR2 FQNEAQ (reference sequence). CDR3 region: CASSPLAGDPYEQYF. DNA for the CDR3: TGTGCCAGCAGCCCCCTAGCGGGGGACCCCTACGAGCAGTACTTC.

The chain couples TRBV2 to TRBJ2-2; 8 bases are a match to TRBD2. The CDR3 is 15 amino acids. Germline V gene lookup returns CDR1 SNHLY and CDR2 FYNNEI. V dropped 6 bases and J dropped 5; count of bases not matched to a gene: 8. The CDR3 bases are TGTGCCAGCAGGCTCGGGAGGGTTGGGACCGGGGAGCTGTTTTTT. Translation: CASRLGRVGTGELFF.

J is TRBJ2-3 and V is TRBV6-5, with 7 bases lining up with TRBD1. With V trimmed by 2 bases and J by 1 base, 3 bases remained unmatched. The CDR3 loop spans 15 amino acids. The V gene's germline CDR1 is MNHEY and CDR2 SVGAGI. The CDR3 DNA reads TGTGCCAGCAGTTACACAGGGGCCCGCACAGATACGCAGTATTTT. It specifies CASSYTGARTDTQYF.

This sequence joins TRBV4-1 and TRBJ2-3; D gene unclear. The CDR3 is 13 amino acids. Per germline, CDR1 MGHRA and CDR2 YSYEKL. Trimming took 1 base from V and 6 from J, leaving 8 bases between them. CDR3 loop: CASSQVYGDTQYF. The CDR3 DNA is TGCGCCAGCAGCCAAGTGTATGGCGATACGCAGTATTTT.

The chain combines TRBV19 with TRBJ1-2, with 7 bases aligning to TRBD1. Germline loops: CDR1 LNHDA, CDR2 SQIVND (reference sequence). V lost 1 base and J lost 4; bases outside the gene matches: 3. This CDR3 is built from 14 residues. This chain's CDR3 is CASSIVGQIYGYTF. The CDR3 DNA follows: TGTGCCAGTAGTATAGTGGGACAGATCTATGGCTACACCTTC.

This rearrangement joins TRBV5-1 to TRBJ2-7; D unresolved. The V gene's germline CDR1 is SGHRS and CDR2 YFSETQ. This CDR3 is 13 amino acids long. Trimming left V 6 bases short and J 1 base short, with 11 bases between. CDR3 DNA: TGCGCCAGCACCCCGGACGGTTCCTACGAGCAGTACTTC. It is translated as CASTPDGSYEQYF.

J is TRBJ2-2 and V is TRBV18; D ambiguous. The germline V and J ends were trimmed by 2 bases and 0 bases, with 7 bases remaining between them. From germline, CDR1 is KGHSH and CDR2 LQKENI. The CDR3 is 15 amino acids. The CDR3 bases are TGTGCCAGCTCACCAGGACCGGCGAACACCGGGGAGCTGTTTTTT. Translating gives CASSPGPANTGELFF.